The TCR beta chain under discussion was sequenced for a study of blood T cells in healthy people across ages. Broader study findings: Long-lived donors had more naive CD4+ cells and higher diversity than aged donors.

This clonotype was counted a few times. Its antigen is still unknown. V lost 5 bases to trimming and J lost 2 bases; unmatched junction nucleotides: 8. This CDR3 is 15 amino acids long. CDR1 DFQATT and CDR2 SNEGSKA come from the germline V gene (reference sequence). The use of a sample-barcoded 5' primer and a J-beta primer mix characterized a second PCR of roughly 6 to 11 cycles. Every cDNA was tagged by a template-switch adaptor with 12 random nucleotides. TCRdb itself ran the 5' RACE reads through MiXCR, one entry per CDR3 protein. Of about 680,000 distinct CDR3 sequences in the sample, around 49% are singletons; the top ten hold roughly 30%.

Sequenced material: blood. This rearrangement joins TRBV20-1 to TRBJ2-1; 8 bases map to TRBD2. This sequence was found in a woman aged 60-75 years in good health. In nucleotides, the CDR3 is TGCAGTGCTCCGTCAGCGGGAGTGGCCTACAATGAGCAGTTCTTC. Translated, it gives CSAPSAGVAYNEQFF.